This TCR beta chain stems from a study of blood T cell repertoires in COVID-19. Study at large: The United States, Italy and Spain were the sources of the acute and convalescent COVID-19 samples. In each case, the material was cDNA or gDNA derived from T cells, B-cell-depleted T cells, or PBMCs.

In the original processing: Estimates of nucleated cell counts were drawn from the amplification of reference gene primers. Data came from immunoSEQ multiplex PCR; TCRdb stores just in-frame clones and leaves some out. That table gives V, J and clone size, and the DNA gave D and trimming. The data contain approximately 360,000 clones, roughly nine tenths of them singletons. Trimming cost V 3 bases and J 1 base; bases outside gene matches: 3. The CDR3 is made up of 15 amino acids. The germline V gene encodes CDR1 KGHSH and CDR2 LQKENI. The chain uses TRBV18 and TRBJ2-7; the match to TRBD1 covers 10 bases. Sequencing was performed on peripheral blood. The TCR sequence derives from a middle-aged man with acute or convalescent COVID-19. CDR3 in DNA: TGTGCCAGCTCACCCAGGGGACAGGGGTCCTACGAGCAGTACTTC. Translating gives CASSPRGQGSYEQYF.